This TCR beta chain was captured by sequencing in a study of Ad26.COV2.S vaccination and SARS-CoV-2 variants. On the study more broadly: Dosing was one shot or two shots 56 days apart. Study-wide findings and caveats: Responses of T cells in total may have been underestimated by the TCR breadth and depth analyses. Those who received vaccine or placebo ended up with similar non-spike TCR breadth.

About this clone itself: No antigen is known for it.

Profiling relied on immunoSEQ multiplex PCR, and the TCRdb table lists in-frame clones only, not all of them. This table holds 350,000 to 450,000 clones, around 86% found once. Treatment denoted: about 20 received Ad26.COV2.S at low or high dose, single or two shots; five or six received placebo; per-sample allocation not given. At day 63 after the first vaccine or placebo injection, samples were drawn. Ad26.COV2.S expressed prefusion-stabilized spike from the original Wuhan strain. With 0 bases clipped from V and 3 bases from J, the junction kept 9 bases outside the gene matches. In germline, CDR1 is MGHRA, CDR2 YSYEKL. The CDR3 spans 17 residues.

Sample: peripheral blood, taken in a trial of Ad26.COV2.S vaccine versus placebo. The clonotype originates from a person aged 18 to 65 who received the Ad26.COV2.S COVID-19 vaccine or a placebo. J is TRBJ2-7 and V is TRBV4-1, with 9 nucleotides matching TRBD1. The CDR3 DNA sequence: TGCGCCAGCAGCCAAGAAGCCCCGGGACAGGGATTCTACGAGCAGTACTTC. Its protein product is CASSQEAPGQGFYEQYF.